The 11 T cell receptor beta chains below all came from one sample that was sequenced in a study of cytomegalovirus exposure and HLA in healthy donors. The protocol was immunoSEQ multiplex PCR, while the TCRdb copy is restricted to in-frame clones and leaves out a portion. The sample includes around 95,000 clones, 75% to 90% seen only once; the top ten take approximately 22%. Sequencing was carried out using PBMCs. The receptors originated from a man between 18 and 29 years old in good health and CMV-seropositive.

The rearrangement joins TRBV28 to TRBJ1-2; D ambiguous. This CDR3 comprises 12 residues. V was pared by 5 bases and J by 4 bases, with 8 bases between. CDR1 is MDHEN and CDR2 is SYDVKM in the germline V gene. The CDR3 loop reads CASSPPVYGYTF. The CDR3 coding sequence is TGTGCCAGCAGTCCACCAGTCTATGGCTACACCTTC.

V is TRBV27 and J is TRBJ2-2, with TRBD1 matching 7 bases. The CDR3 has 13 amino acids. The germline gives CDR1 MNHEY, CDR2 SMNVEV (reference sequence). Losses at the gene ends were 7 bases for V and 3 bases for J; bases not matched to a gene: 2. The CDR3 sequence: CASKQGYTGELFF. Written as DNA, the CDR3 is TGTGCCAGCAAACAGGGGTACACCGGGGAGCTGTTTTTT.

The CDR3 here is CASSIFRGPNTDTQYF. The CDR3 DNA sequence: TGTGCCAGCTCTATCTTCAGGGGCCCTAACACAGATACGCAGTATTTT. The genes are TRBV28 and TRBJ2-3, with TRBD1 as a possible D gene (6 bases). Germline lookup yields CDR1 MDHEN and CDR2 SYDVKM. V was trimmed by 8 bases and J by 2 bases, leaving 20 bases between them. The CDR3 length is 16 residues.

This clone is a singleton in its sample. The gene calls are TRBV7-9 and TRBJ1-2, with D perhaps TRBD1 (5 bases). The CDR3 length is 13 residues. Trimming took 5 bases from V and 5 from J, leaving 12 bases between them. Germline values: CDR1 SEHNR, CDR2 FQNEAQ (reference sequence). The CDR3: CASSGDRFYGYTF. CDR3 sequence (DNA): TGTGCCAGCAGCGGCGACAGATTTTATGGCTACACCTTC.

The chain joins TRBV6-1 to TRBJ1-2; tentative D call: TRBD1 (6 bases). The CDR3 is 15 amino acids. The ends were cut back, 2 bases at V and 5 bases at J, with 15 bases in the middle. Germline V gene data show CDR1 as MNHNS and CDR2 as SASEGT. The CDR3: CASSEIVQGWYGYTF. CDR3 coding DNA: TGTGCCAGCAGTGAAATCGTACAGGGATGGTATGGCTACACCTTC.

This rearrangement joins TRBV5-1 to TRBJ2-3; TRBD2 matches at 7 bases. Germline CDR1 reads SGHRS; CDR2 reads YFSETQ. The ends lost 1 base at V and 5 bases at J; junction bases unmatched: 13. CDR3 size: 17 residues. The CDR3 is CASSLKVGGGPGDTQYF. The CDR3 DNA follows: TGCGCCAGCAGCTTGAAGGTTGGGGGAGGGCCGGGAGATACGCAGTATTTT.

This rearrangement joins TRBV29-1 to TRBJ1-4, with D tentatively TRBD1 (6 bases). V was shortened by 6 bases and J by 8 bases, with 19 bases between the two germline ends. CDR1 is SQVTM, CDR2 ANQGSEA, per germline. The CDR3 has 14 residues. The CDR3, as DNA: TGCAGCGTCGGGCCCCGGGGGGCGGCGGAAAAACTGTTTTTT. This translates into CSVGPRGAAEKLFF.

This rearrangement joins TRBV6-1 to TRBJ2-3, with 13 bases identical to TRBD2. With 7 bases clipped from V and 5 bases from J, the junction kept 6 bases outside the gene matches. The germline CDR1 and CDR2 sequences are MNHNS and SASEGT. The CDR3 extends over 15 amino acids. The CDR3, as DNA: TGTGCCAGCACAAGACTAGCGGGAGGTGAAGATACGCAGTATTTT. Translating it yields CASTRLAGGEDTQYF.

The chain joins TRBV20-1 to TRBJ2-1, with unresolved D. Germline loops: CDR1 DFQATT, CDR2 SNEGSKA (reference sequence). The V end was cut by 5 bases, the J end by 7 bases, with 9 bases between. The CDR3 covers 11 residues. Written as DNA, the CDR3 is TGCAGTGCTCGCCTGCGGAATGAGCAGTTCTTC. Encoded protein: CSARLRNEQFF.

The V call is TRBV6-1, the J call TRBJ2-7, with D maybe TRBD1 (6 bases). The germline V gene encodes CDR1 MNHNS and CDR2 SASEGT. CDR3 size: 12 residues. The ends were cut back, 7 bases at V and 5 bases at J, with 12 bases in the middle. Here the CDR3 DNA reads TGTGCCAGCACCATGGGACAAAACGAGCAGTACTTC. Translated, it gives CASTMGQNEQYF.

The chain combines TRBV5-1 with TRBJ2-7, with 7 positions matching TRBD1. The CDR3 contains 14 residues. V dropped 5 bases and J dropped 2; count of bases not matched to a gene: 7. Germline lookup yields CDR1 SGHRS and CDR2 YFSETQ. The CDR3 sequence is CASRRTGTTYEQYF. The CDR3 DNA reads as TGCGCCAGCAGGAGGACAGGTACTACCTACGAGCAGTACTTC. The whole variable domain, filled in from reference TRBV5-1 and TRBJ2-7, reads KAGVTQTPRYLIKTRGQQVTLSCSPISGHRSVSWYQQTPGQGLQFLFEYFSETQRNKGNFPGRFSGRQFSNSRSEMNVSTLELGDSALYLCASRRTGTTYEQYFGPGTRLTVT.